This TCR beta chain came from a study of cytomegalovirus exposure and HLA in healthy donors. Assay: immunoSEQ multiplex PCR; the TCRdb copy retains only in-frame clones and omits some. In the table there are some 170,000 clones, around nine tenths of which are singletons. V gave up 1 base and J gave up 1 base; unmatched junction bases: 1. The germline CDR1 and CDR2 sequences are LNHDA and SQIVND (reference sequence). The CDR3 totals 14 residues. The rearrangement links TRBV19 to TRBJ2-7; 7 bases are a match to TRBD1. The origin of this receptor is a man between 18 and 29 years old in good health and CMV-seropositive. The sequenced sample consisted of PBMCs. CDR3 protein: CASSIGGQSYEQYF. CDR3 bases: TGTGCCAGTAGTATAGGGGGACAGTCCTACGAGCAGTACTTC.